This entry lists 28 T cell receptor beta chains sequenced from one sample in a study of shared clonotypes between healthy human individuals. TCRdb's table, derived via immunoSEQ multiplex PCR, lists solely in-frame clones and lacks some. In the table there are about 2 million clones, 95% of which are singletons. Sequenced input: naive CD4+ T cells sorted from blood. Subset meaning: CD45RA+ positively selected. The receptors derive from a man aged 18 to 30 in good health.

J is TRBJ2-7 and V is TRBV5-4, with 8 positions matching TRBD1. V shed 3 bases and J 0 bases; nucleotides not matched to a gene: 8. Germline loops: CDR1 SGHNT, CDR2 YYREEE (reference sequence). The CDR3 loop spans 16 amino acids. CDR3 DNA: TGTGCCAGCAGCTCTTCCCGGGACAGGAGCTCCTACGAGCAGTACTTC. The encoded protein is CASSSSRDRSSYEQYF.

The CDR3 bases are TGTGCCAGCAGCCAAGAGATGGGACAGGGCTATCAGCCCCAGCATTTT. This sequence encodes CASSQEMGQGYQPQHF. The chain links TRBV4-2 to TRBJ1-5; TRBD1 matches at 9 bases. The CDR3 has 16 amino acids. V lost 0 bases to trimming and J lost 5 bases; unmatched junction nucleotides: 5. The germline V gene has CDR1 LGHNA and CDR2 YNFKEQ.

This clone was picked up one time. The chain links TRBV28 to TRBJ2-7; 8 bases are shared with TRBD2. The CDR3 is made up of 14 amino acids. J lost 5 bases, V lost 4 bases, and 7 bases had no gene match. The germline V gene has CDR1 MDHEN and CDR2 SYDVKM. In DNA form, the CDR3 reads TGTGCCAGCAGTTCCGGCGGGACTAGTAACGAGCAGTACTTC. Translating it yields CASSSGGTSNEQYF.

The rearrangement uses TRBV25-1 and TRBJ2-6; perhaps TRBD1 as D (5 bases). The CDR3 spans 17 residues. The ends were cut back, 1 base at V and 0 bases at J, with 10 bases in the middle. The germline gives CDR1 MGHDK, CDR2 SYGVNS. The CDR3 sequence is CASSESTADSGANVLTF. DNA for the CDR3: TGTGCCAGCAGTGAATCGACAGCCGACTCTGGGGCCAACGTCCTGACTTTC.

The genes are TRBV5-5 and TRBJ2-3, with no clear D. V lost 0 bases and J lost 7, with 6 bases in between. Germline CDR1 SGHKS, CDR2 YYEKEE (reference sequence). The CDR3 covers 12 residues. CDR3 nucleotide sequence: TGTGCCAGCAGCTTGGGGGAACATACGCAGTATTTT. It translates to CASSLGEHTQYF.

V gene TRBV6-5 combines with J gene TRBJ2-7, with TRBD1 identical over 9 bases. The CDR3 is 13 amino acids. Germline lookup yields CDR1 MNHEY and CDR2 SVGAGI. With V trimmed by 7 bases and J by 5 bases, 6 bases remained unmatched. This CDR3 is CASKDRGADEQYF. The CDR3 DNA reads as TGTGCCAGCAAGGACAGGGGAGCTGACGAGCAGTACTTC.

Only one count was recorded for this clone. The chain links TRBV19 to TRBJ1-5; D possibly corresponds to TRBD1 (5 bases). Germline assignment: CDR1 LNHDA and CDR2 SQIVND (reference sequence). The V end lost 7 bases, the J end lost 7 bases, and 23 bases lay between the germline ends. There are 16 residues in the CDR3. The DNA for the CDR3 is TGTGCCAGTACCGGGACGGCCATCGGGGCTCGGCAGCCCCAGCATTTT. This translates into CASTGTAIGARQPQHF.

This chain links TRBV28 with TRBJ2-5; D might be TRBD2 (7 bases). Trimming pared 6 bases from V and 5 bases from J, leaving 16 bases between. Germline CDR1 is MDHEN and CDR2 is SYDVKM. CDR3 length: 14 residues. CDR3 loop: CASSTSGGGETQYF. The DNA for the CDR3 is TGTGCCAGCAGCACTTCGGGGGGCGGGGAGACCCAGTACTTC.

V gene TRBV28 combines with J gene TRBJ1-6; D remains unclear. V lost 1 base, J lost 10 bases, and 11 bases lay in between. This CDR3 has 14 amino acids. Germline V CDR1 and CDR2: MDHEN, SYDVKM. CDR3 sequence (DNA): TGTGCCAGCAGTTTATCCCTGGGGAAATCACCCCTCCACTTT. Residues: CASSLSLGKSPLHF.

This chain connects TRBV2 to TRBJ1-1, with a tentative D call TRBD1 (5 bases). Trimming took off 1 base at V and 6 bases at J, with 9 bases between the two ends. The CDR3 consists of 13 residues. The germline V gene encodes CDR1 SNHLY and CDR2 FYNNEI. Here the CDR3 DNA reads TGTGCCAGCAGTGAAGGAGGGGTCGCTGAAGCTTTCTTT. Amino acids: CASSEGGVAEAFF.

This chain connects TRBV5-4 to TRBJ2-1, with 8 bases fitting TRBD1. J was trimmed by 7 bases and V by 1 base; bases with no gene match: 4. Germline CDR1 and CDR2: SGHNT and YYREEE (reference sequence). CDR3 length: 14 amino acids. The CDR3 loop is CASSLPGQVNEQFF. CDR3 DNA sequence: TGTGCCAGCAGCTTGCCGGGACAGGTTAATGAGCAGTTCTTC.

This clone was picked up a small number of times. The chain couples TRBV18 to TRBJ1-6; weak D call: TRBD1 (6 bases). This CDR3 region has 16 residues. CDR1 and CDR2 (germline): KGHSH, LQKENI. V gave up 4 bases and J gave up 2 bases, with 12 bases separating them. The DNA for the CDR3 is TGTGCCAGCTCACGGACAGTGGCCACCTATAATTCACCCCTCCACTTT. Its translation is CASSRTVATYNSPLHF.

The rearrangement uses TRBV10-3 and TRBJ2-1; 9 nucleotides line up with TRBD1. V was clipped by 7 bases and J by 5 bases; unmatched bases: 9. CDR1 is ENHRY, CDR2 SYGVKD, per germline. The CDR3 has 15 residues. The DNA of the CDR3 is TGTGCCATCATGGGACAGGGTGCCGCGAACAATGAGCAGTTCTTC. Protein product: CAIMGQGAANNEQFF.

The CDR3 spells CASSNGQIMNTEAFF. The CDR3 DNA is TGTGCCAGCAGTAACGGACAGATCATGAACACTGAAGCTTTCTTT. The rearrangement joins TRBV6-5 to TRBJ1-1, with D perhaps TRBD1 (6 bases). This CDR3 comprises 15 residues. In germline, CDR1 is MNHEY, CDR2 SVGAGI. V was cut by 5 bases and J by 0 bases, with 13 bases left in between.

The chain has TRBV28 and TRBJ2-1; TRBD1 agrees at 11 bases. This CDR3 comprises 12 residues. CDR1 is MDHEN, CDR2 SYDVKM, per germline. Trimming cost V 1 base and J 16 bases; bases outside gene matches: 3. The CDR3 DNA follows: TGTGCCAGCAGTTTATCCGGGACAGGGGGTTTCTTC. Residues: CASSLSGTGGFF.

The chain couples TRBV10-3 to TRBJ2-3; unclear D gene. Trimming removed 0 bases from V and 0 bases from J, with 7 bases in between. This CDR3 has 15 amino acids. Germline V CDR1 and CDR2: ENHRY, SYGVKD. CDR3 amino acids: CAISESASSTDTQYF. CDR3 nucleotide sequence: TGTGCCATCAGTGAGTCGGCATCTAGCACAGATACGCAGTATTTT.

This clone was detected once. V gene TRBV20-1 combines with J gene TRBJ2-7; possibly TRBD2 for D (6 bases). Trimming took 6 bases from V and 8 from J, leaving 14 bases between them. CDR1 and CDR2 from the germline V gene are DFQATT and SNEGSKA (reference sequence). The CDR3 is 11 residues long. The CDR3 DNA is TGCAGTGCCTGGGACTCAAACCAGCAGTACTTC. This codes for CSAWDSNQQYF.

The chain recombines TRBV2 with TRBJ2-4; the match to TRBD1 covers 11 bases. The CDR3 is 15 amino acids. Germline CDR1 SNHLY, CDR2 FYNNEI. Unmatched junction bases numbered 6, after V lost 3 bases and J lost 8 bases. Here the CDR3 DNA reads TGTGCCAGCAGTGAGGACAGGGGGCTTAGGGACATTCAGTACTTC. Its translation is CASSEDRGLRDIQYF.

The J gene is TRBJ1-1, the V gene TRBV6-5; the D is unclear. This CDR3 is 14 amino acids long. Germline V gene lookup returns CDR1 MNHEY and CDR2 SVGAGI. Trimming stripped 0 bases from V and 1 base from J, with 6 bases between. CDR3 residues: CASSYSRANTEAFF. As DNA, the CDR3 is TGTGCCAGCAGTTACTCGAGGGCGAACACTGAAGCTTTCTTT.

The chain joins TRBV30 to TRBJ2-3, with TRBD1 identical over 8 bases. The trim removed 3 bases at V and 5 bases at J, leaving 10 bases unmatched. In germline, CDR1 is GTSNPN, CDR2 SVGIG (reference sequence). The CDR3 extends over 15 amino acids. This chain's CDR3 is CAWSILGTGQDTQYF. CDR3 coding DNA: TGTGCCTGGAGCATCCTTGGGACAGGACAAGATACGCAGTATTTT.

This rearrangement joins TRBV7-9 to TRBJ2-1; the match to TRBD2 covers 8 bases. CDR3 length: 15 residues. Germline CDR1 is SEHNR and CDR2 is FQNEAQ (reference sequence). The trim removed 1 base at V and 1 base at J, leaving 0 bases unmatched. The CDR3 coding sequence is TGTGCCAGCAGCTTAGGACTAGCGTCCTACAATGAGCAGTTCTTC. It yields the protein CASSLGLASYNEQFF.

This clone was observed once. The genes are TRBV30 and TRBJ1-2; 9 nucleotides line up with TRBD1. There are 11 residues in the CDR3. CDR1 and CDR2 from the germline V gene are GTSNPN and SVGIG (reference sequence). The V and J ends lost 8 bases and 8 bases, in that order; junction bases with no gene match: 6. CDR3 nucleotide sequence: TGTGCCGGAACAGGGGGCGGGGGCTACACCTTC. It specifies CAGTGGGGYTF.

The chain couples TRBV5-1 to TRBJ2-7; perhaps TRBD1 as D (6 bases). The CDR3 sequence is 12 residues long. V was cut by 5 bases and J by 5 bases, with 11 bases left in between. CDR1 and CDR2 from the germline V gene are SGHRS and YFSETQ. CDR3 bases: TGCGCCAGCAGTAAAGGACAGAACGAGCAGTACTTC. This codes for CASSKGQNEQYF.

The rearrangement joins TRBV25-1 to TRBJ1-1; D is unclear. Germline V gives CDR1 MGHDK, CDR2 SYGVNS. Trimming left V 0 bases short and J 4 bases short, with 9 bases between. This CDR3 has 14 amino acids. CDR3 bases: TGTGCCAGCAGTGAATACAGAGGAAGCACTGAAGCTTTCTTT. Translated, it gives CASSEYRGSTEAFF.

In nucleotides, the CDR3 is TGTGCCAGCAGGCCGGCCGGGACACGAAGCACAGATACGCAGTATTTT. The encoded protein is CASRPAGTRSTDTQYF. This rearrangement joins TRBV5-8 to TRBJ2-3, with D possibly being TRBD1 (6 bases). CDR1 and CDR2 from the germline V gene are SGHTS and YDEGEE. V lost 5 bases to trimming and J lost 0 bases, with 16 bases between them. CDR3 size: 16 residues.

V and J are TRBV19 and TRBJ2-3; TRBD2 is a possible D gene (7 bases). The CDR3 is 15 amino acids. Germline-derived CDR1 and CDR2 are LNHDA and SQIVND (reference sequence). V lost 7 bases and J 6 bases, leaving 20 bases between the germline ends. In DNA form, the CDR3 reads TGTGCCAGTACCCCTGGCCGGGGGGCCCTCGATACGCAGTATTTT. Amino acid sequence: CASTPGRGALDTQYF. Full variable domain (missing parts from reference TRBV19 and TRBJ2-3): DGGITQSPKYLFRKEGQNVTLSCEQNLNHDAMYWYRQDPGQGLRLIYYSQIVNDFQKGDIAEGYSVSREKKESFPLTVTSAQKNPTAFYLCASTPGRGALDTQYFGPGTRLTVL.

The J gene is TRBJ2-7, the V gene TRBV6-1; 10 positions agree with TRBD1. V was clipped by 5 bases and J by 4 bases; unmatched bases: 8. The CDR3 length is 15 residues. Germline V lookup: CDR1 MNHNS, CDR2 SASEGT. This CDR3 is CASSPAGTGEYEQYF. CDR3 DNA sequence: TGTGCCAGCAGTCCTGCCGGGACAGGGGAATACGAGCAGTACTTC.

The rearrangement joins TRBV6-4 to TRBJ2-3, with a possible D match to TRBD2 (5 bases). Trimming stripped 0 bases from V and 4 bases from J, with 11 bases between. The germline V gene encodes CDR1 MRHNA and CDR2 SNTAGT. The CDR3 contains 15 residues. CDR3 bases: TGTGCCAGCAGTGACTCGGCTAGCCCCCCAGATACGCAGTATTTT. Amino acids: CASSDSASPPDTQYF.